The 10 T cell receptor beta chains presented below share a single source sample, sequenced in a study of CXCR4 blockade with PD-1 therapy in pancreatic cancer. Generated by immunoSEQ multiplex PCR, the TCRdb table keeps only in-frame clones and is missing some. Of around 6,400 clones in the sample, approximately 34% were seen once. Sequencing was carried out using tumor tissue. Every receptor here comes from a human donor with pancreatic ductal adenocarcinoma.

V gene TRBV18 combines with J gene TRBJ2-6; D might be TRBD1 (5 bases). The V gene lost 6 bases and the J gene lost 0 bases, with 12 bases spanning the gap. This CDR3 has 16 residues. Germline CDR1 KGHSH, CDR2 LQKENI. Here the CDR3 DNA reads TGTGCCAGCTCCCCTCGACAGAGCTCTGGGGCCAACGTCCTGACTTTC. It yields the protein CASSPRQSSGANVLTF.

The chain employs TRBV29-1 and TRBJ2-5; 10 nucleotides align to TRBD1. The CDR3 loop spans 12 amino acids. Germline V CDR1 and CDR2: SQVTM, ANQGSEA. V dropped 6 bases and J dropped 5; count of bases not matched to a gene: 3. This CDR3 reads CSVTGGVETQYF. The CDR3 nucleotides are TGCAGCGTGACAGGGGGCGTTGAGACCCAGTACTTC.

The CDR3 loop reads CASSFDRGRNEAFF. The CDR3 DNA follows: TGCGCCAGCAGCTTTGACAGGGGGCGAAATGAAGCTTTCTTT. The rearrangement uses TRBV5-1 and TRBJ1-1; 10 bases fit TRBD1. Trimming took 2 bases from V and 7 from J; bases not matched to a gene: 5. CDR1 is SGHRS and CDR2 is YFSETQ in the germline V gene. CDR3 length: 14 residues.

This clone was recorded a few times. The chain is built from TRBV9 and TRBJ1-1, with D perhaps matching TRBD1 (6 bases). From germline, CDR1 is SGDLS and CDR2 YYNGEE. The CDR3 runs 14 residues. V lost 5 bases and J lost 0, with 11 bases in between. The CDR3 reads CASSQEGVNTEAFF. DNA of the CDR3: TGTGCCAGCAGTCAGGAGGGGGTGAACACTGAAGCTTTCTTT.

The table lists this clone with many counts. The genes are TRBV11-3 and TRBJ2-3; TRBD1 agrees at 9 bases. The CDR3 is 14 amino acids. From germline, CDR1 is SGHNT and CDR2 YENEEA. V shed 6 bases, J shed 6 bases, and the junction held 7 bases outside the gene matches. CDR3 protein: CASSLDRGGDTQYF. The CDR3 DNA reads as TGTGCCAGCAGTTTGGACAGGGGCGGGGATACGCAGTATTTT.

The rearrangement links TRBV19 to TRBJ1-2; TRBD1 agrees at 9 bases. With V trimmed by 8 bases and J by 5 bases, 12 bases remained unmatched. Per the germline V gene, CDR1 is LNHDA and CDR2 is SQIVND (reference sequence). CDR3 length: 15 amino acids. The CDR3 DNA follows: TGTGCCAGTCGAGGAGGGGGACAGGGCCAATATGGCTACACCTTC. This translates into CASRGGGQGQYGYTF.

The chain joins TRBV18 to TRBJ2-7, with 8 positions matching TRBD1. The CDR3 contains 16 residues. Looked up from germline, CDR1 is KGHSH and CDR2 is LQKENI. V trimming: 6 bases; J trimming: 5 bases; junction bases outside the gene matches: 15. The CDR3 region has the DNA TGTGCCAGCTCTAAGATGCGGGGACAGGAACCCCACGAGCAGTACTTC. This translates into CASSKMRGQEPHEQYF.

This chain connects TRBV9 to TRBJ1-1; D possibly corresponds to TRBD1 (5 bases). CDR1 and CDR2 (germline): SGDLS, YYNGEE. This CDR3 has 13 amino acids. The ends were cut back, 7 bases at V and 3 bases at J, with 13 bases in the middle. The chain's CDR3 is CASSPEQDTEAFF. The CDR3 DNA is TGTGCCAGCTCCCCGGAACAGGACACTGAAGCTTTCTTT.

The rearrangement links TRBV19 to TRBJ2-1, with D unclear. Germline V gene sequence: CDR1 LNHDA, CDR2 SQIVND (reference sequence). The CDR3 length is 15 residues. Trimming cost V 3 bases and J 0 bases, with 9 bases left between them. The CDR3 is CASSIAANSYNEQFF. DNA of the CDR3: TGTGCCAGTAGTATTGCGGCCAACTCCTACAATGAGCAGTTCTTC.

This clone showed up just a few times. This CDR3 reads CASSLYGGSSTDTQYF. CDR3 DNA: TGTGCCAGCTCACTGTATGGGGGGTCGAGCACAGATACGCAGTATTTT. The chain combines TRBV18 with TRBJ2-3, with a tentative D call TRBD2 (6 bases). Looked up from germline, CDR1 is KGHSH and CDR2 is LQKENI. V lost 4 bases, J lost 0 bases, and 14 bases lay in between. This CDR3 comprises 16 residues.